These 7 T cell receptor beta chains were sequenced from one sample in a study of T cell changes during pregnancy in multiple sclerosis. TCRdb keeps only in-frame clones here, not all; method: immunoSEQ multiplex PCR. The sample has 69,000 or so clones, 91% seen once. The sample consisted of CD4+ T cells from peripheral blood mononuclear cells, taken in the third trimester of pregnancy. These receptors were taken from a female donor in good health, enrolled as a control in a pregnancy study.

Here the CDR3 reads CASRTSSYEQYF. The CDR3, as DNA: TGTGCCAGCAGGACTAGCTCCTACGAGCAGTACTTC. This chain joins TRBV7-2 and TRBJ2-7, with D maybe TRBD2 (6 bases). The CDR3 has 12 amino acids. The germline gives CDR1 SGHTA, CDR2 FQGNSA. V lost 6 bases and J lost 0, with 6 bases in between.

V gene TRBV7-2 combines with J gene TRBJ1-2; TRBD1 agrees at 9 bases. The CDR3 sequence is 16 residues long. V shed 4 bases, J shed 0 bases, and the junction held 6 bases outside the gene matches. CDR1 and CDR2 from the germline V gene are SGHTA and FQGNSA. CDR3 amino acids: CASSYGTGQTNYGYTF. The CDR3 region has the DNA TGTGCCAGCAGCTACGGGACAGGGCAAACTAACTATGGCTACACCTTC.

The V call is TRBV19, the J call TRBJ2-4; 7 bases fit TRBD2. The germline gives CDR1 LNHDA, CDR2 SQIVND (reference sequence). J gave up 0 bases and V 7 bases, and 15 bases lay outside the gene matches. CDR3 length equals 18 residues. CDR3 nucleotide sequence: TGTGCCAGTACCTCCTCCGCCGGGGGGTTTTTAGCCAAAAACATTCAGTACTTC. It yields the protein CASTSSAGGFLAKNIQYF.

The CDR3 DNA reads TGCAGTGCTAGTCTTGGCTACACCTTC. Translation gives CSASLGYTF. The J gene is TRBJ1-2, the V gene TRBV20-1, with D unclear. Deletions cut 3 bases from V and 7 bases from J, with 3 bases between. Germline V lookup: CDR1 DFQATT, CDR2 SNEGSKA (reference sequence). This CDR3 region has 9 residues.

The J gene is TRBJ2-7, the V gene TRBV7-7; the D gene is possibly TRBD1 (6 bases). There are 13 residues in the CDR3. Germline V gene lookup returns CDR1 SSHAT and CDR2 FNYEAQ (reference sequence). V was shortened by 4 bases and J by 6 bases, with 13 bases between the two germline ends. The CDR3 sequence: CASSSDRGGEQYF. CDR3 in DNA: TGTGCCAGCAGCTCCGACAGAGGGGGCGAGCAGTACTTC.

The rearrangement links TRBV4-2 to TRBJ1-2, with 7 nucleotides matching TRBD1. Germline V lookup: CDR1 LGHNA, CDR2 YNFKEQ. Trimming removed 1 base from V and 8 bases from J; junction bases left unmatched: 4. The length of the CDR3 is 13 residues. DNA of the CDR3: TGTGCCAGCAGCCAAGTAACAGGGGACGGCTACACCTTC. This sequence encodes CASSQVTGDGYTF.

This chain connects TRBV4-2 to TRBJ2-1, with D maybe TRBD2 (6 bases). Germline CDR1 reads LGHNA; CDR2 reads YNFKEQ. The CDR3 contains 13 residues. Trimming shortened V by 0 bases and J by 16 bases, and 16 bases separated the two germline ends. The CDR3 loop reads CASSQDRRGVIFF. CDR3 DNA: TGTGCCAGCAGCCAAGATCGGCGCGGGGTAATCTTCTTC.